This T cell receptor (beta chain) was observed in a study of CD8 T cells in ankylosing spondylitis. V shed 1 base and J shed 2 bases, with 13 bases lying between them. The CDR3 length is 16 residues. The germline V gene encodes CDR1 MGHRA and CDR2 YSYEKL. In TCRdb, the 5' RACE reads were re-called with MiXCR into one record per CDR3 protein. This table has tens of thousands of distinct CDR3 sequences, roughly 10% appearing once. This clonotype occurred many times. Its antigen is as yet unknown. Study outcomes and limitations: Typical of ankylosing spondylitis blood, it appeared, was a TCR beta motif of under 10 highly homologous variants.

Sequencing was done on a sample of blood, either unsorted or a sorted T cell fraction (not recorded which). The chain combines TRBV4-1 with TRBJ2-3; D is possibly TRBD2 (6 bases). The sequence was obtained from a male donor with ankylosing spondylitis. The CDR3 bases are TGCGCCAGCAGCCAAGGGGCGGGACTCCTCACAGATACGCAGTATTTT. This encodes CASSQGAGLLTDTQYF.